The 3 T cell receptor beta chains presented below share a single source sample, sequenced in a study of T-cell memory formation after mild COVID-19. TCRdb ran MiXCR on the 5' RACE reads and lists one entry per CDR3 protein. This sample has about 350,000 distinct CDR3 sequences; around 13% occur once, and the top ten carry 20% to 25%. Material: PBMCs or a T cell subset sorted from them (not recorded which). The origin of the receptors is a man aged 18 to 29 who had mild COVID-19 (a few samples of this study predate the infection). Cell type and time point are not known.

V usage is TRBV7-2 and J usage is TRBJ2-5; weak D call: TRBD1 (7 bases). The closer fit of TRBJ2-7 to the DNA end suggests the J call may be wrong. The germline gives CDR1 SGHTA, CDR2 FQGNSA. This CDR3 has 13 amino acids. CDR3 amino acids: CASTQGGPYEQYF. The CDR3 bases are TGTGCCAGCACTCAGGGGGGCCCCTACGAGCAGTACTTC.

The V call is TRBV7-2, the J call TRBJ2-7; 10 nucleotides line up with TRBD1. Germline-derived CDR1 and CDR2 are SGHTA and FQGNSA. The CDR3 is 15 amino acids. Trimming cost V 1 base and J 2 bases; bases outside gene matches: 2. The CDR3 protein is CASSLVGTGAYEQYF. DNA for the CDR3: TGTGCCAGCAGCTTAGTCGGGACAGGGGCCTACGAGCAGTACTTC. Full variable domain (outside the CDR3, taken from reference TRBV7-2 and TRBJ2-7): GAGVSQSPSNKVTEKGKDVELRCDPISGHTALYWYRQSLGQGLEFLIYFQGNSAPDKSGLPSDRFSAERTGGSVSTLTIQRTQQEDSAVYLCASSLVGTGAYEQYFGPGTRLTVT.

The rearrangement uses TRBV7-2 and TRBJ1-1, with D possibly matching TRBD1 (5 bases). Germline CDR1 and CDR2: SGHTA and FQGNSA. The CDR3 consists of 12 residues. V was shortened by 2 bases and J by 7 bases, with 8 bases between the two germline ends. CDR3 amino acids: CASSLRGREAFF. The CDR3, as DNA: TGTGCCAGCAGCTTACGGGGACGTGAAGCTTTCTTT.